This T cell receptor (beta chain) stems from a study of radiotherapy plus CTLA-4 blockade in lung cancer (dated by TCRdb to 2016 to 2018). For the wider study: Among enrolled patients, 15% to 20% had an objective response and about 30% reached disease control. Summary of the overall study and its limitations: After treatment with radiotherapy and ipilimumab, TCR clones that originated in tumors expanded in peripheral blood. The strongest predictors of response were reported to be early dynamic shifts in blood T cell clones along with a rise in serum interferon-beta following radiation.

V lost 6 bases and J lost 8 bases; the stretch between them is 13 bases long. Including the terminal cysteine and phenylalanine, the CDR3 comprises 12 residues. Only CDR3 DNA is held: 36 bases, read in frame from base 1. CDR1 and CDR2, looked up from the germline V gene, are MNHEY and SVGAGI. On this clone itself: Its cognate antigen has yet to be identified. No qualities accompany the bases; no much larger clone lies one base away.

The library relied on the immunoSEQ multiplex PCR assay. Imported from immuneACCESS, the table was reduced by TCRdb to in-frame sequences with V and J called. These copies leave out some clones; in studies compared against another copy, an unresolved V gene accounts for under half, and the cause of the remainder is not known. This sample holds 40,000 to 50,000 clones; around 83% were observed only once. The top ten hold 3% to 4% of the sample. The study tested focal radiation therapy combined with CTLA-4 blockade (ipilimumab) in patients with chemo-refractory metastatic non-small-cell lung cancer. The sequence derives from a human donor with non-small cell lung cancer who had stable disease on radiotherapy plus ipilimumab. This material consisted of peripheral blood, taken from a patient treated with radiotherapy plus ipilimumab. The chain is assembled from TRBV6-5 and TRBJ1-1, with TRBD1 tentatively as D gene (5 bases match). The CDR3 loop reads CASRAGNREAFF. DNA sequence: TGTGCCAGCAGAGCAGGGAATCGGGAAGCTTTCTTT.